The text below deals with one TCR beta chain. The germline V and J ends were trimmed by 7 bases and 1 base, with 16 bases remaining between them. The germline gives CDR1 WSHSY, CDR2 SAAADI. The CDR3 consists of 15 residues. This record belongs to a study of blood T cell repertoires in COVID-19. The data were produced by immunoSEQ multiplex PCR, yet TCRdb's version contains in-frame clones alone and is incomplete. The table has some 190,000 clones, 75% to 80% seen once. J is TRBJ1-1 and V is TRBV10-2, with a possible D match to TRBD1 (6 bases). The specimen sequenced was peripheral blood. The clonotype comes from a woman between 45 and 60 years old with active or convalescent COVID-19. The CDR3 DNA reads TGCGCCAGCAACCCATACAGGGATCCGAACACTGAAGCTTTCTTT. Its protein product is CASNPYRDPNTEAFF.